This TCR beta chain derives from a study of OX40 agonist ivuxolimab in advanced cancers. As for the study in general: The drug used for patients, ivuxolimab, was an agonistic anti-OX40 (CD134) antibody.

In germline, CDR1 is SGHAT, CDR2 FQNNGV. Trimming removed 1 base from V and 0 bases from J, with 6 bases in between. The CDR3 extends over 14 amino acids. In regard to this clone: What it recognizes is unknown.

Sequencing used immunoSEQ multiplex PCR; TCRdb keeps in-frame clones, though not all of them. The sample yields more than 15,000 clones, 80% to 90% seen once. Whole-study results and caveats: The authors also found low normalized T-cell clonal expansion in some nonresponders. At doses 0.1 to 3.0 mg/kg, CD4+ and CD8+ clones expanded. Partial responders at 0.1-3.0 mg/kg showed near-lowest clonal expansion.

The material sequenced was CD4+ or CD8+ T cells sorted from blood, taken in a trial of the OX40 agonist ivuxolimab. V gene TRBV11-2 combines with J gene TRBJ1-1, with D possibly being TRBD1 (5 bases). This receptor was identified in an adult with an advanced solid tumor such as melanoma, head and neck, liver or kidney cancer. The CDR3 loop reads CASSLGDVNTEAFF. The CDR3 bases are TGTGCCAGCAGCTTAGGGGACGTGAACACTGAAGCTTTCTTT.